This T cell receptor (beta chain) originates from a study of blood T cell repertoires in COVID-19. Background on the study: The origin of the acute and convalescent COVID-19 samples was the United States, Italy and Spain. In each case, the material was cDNA or gDNA derived from T cells, B-cell-depleted T cells, or PBMCs.

The trim removed 11 bases at V and 3 bases at J, leaving 12 bases unmatched. CDR1 is MDHEN and CDR2 is SYDVKM in the germline V gene. The CDR3 extends over 15 amino acids. How the authors handled the data: Researchers report that nucleated cell counts were estimated from reference gene primer amplification. Using immunoSEQ multiplex PCR, the repertoire was profiled, and TCRdb retains in-frame clones only, with some absent. V and J calls and clone size are copied from that table; D and trimming were computed from the DNA. This sample has under 200,000 clones, with roughly 81% found just once. The chain couples TRBV28 to TRBJ1-1, with 10 bases matching TRBD1. The sequencing sample was made of peripheral blood. The origin of this receptor is a man aged 35-49 years with acute or convalescent COVID-19. This CDR3 is CAGVSVGTGDTEAFF. DNA for the CDR3: TGTGCCGGGGTTTCCGTCGGGACAGGGGACACTGAAGCTTTCTTT.